This entry describes one T cell receptor beta chain. The antigen is not known. J gave up 9 bases and V 4 bases, and 5 bases lay outside the gene matches. Germline CDR1 and CDR2: ENHRY and SYGVKD. The CDR3 is 14 amino acids. TCRdb reprocessed the reads with MiXCR, giving one entry per CDR3 protein. The sample carries about 740,000 distinct CDR3 sequences, about 33% recorded once. The data were obtained in a study of T cell repertoires in cytomegalovirus infection. The sequencing used cultured PBMCs, collected from culture after CMV antigen stimulation. This receptor was obtained from a human donor in good health (CMV status not recorded). Some clones in this sample may be carry-over from other donors' samples. The V gene is TRBV10-3, the J gene TRBJ1-6; 8 bases line up with TRBD1. Here the CDR3 reads CAISGGQGASPLHF. For the CDR3, the DNA is TGTGCCATCAGTGGGGGTCAGGGGGCTTCACCCCTCCACTTT.